This is a list of T cell receptor beta chains from one sample in a study of blood T cell repertoires in COVID-19. Measured with immunoSEQ multiplex PCR; TCRdb has only the in-frame clones, and not every one. In the table there are 40,000 to 60,000 clones, approximately 86% of which are singletons. Sample: peripheral blood. The receptors here all came from a man older than 75 with active COVID-19. The CDR3 runs from the conserved cysteine through the conserved F or W. Each record gives: D gene, V gene, J gene, clone size, CDR3 DNA, CDR3 protein. The D gene is left open where the match is weak. Only part of the rows carry a size: once, few, many, or a class if the clone is expanded.

TRBD2	TRBV9	TRBJ2-1	few	TGTGCCAGCAGCGGAGAAACTAGCGGGTACAATGAGCAGTTCTTC	CASSGETSGYNEQFF
TRBD1	TRBV30	TRBJ1-5	-	TGTGCCTGGAGTGCCGGCGAGACAGGGGGGATTCAGCCCCAGCATTTT	CAWSAGETGGIQPQHF
-	TRBV23-1	TRBJ2-1	-	TGCGCCAGCAGTCAATCCCGGGACAGGAACAGCCGGGACTACTACAATGAGCAGTTCTTC	CASSQSRDRNSRDYYNEQFF
-	TRBV10-1	TRBJ2-3	-	TGCGCCAGCAGCCCCGAGGTAGCCGCGTCGCAGTATTTT	CASSPEVAASQYF
TRBD1	TRBV5-1	TRBJ1-2	-	TGCGCCAGCAGTACGGGACAGGGCAAGAATGGCTACACCTTC	CASSTGQGKNGYTF
TRBD2	TRBV5-5	TRBJ2-7	-	TGTGCCAGCAACTGGCGGGAGGGGGGGGACGAGCAGTACTTC	CASNWREGGDEQYF
-	TRBV7-2	TRBJ2-1	-	TGTGCCAGCAGCTTAGTGAGGAGCCCCCAACTTTACAATGAGCAGTTCTTC	CASSLVRSPQLYNEQFF
TRBD2	TRBV30	TRBJ2-2	-	TGTGCCTGGAGTGTGGTAGCGGGAGATTTGGGGAACACCGGGGAGCTGTTTTTT	CAWSVVAGDLGNTGELFF
TRBD1	TRBV7-2	TRBJ1-2	-	TGTGCCAGCAGCTTCGGGGGGACAGGGCTTAGCTATGGCTACACCTTC	CASSFGGTGLSYGYTF
-	TRBV19	TRBJ1-1	-	TGTGCCAGTAGTATGGGGACTTTTAGCGCTGAAGCTTTCTTT	CASSMGTFSAEAFF
-	TRBV3-1/TRBV3-2	TRBJ1-5	-	TGTGCCAGCAGCCAAGATCGGGATCAGCCCCAGCATTTT	CASSQDRDQPQHF
-	TRBV1	TRBJ2-3	-	TGCACCAGCAGCCAAGTGCGGCTAGCTTCTAGCACAGATACGCAGTATTTT	CTSSQVRLASSTDTQYF
-	TRBV30	TRBJ1-4	-	TGTGCCTGGAGTCTGGGCTCTAATGAAAAACTGTTTTTT	CAWSLGSNEKLFF
-	TRBV2	TRBJ2-1	-	TGTGCCAGTACAGCGGACGGCTACAATGAGCAGTTCTTC	CASTADGYNEQFF
TRBD2	TRBV6-5	TRBJ2-5	-	TGTGCCGTCGGACGGGGGGAAGAGACCCAGTACTTC	CAVGRGEETQYF
-	TRBV11-2	TRBJ2-3	-	TGTGCCAGCAGCAACCGGGACTTGAGCACAGATACGCAGTATTTT	CASSNRDLSTDTQYF
TRBD2	TRBV19	TRBJ2-3	-	TGTGCCAGTAGCAACCCCAGGACTAGCGGCAAAGATACGCAGTATTTT	CASSNPRTSGKDTQYF
-	TRBV27	TRBJ1-4	-	TGTGCCAGCAGTTTCCGGCAGGATGAAAAACTGTTTTTT	CASSFRQDEKLFF
TRBD1	TRBV4-2	TRBJ1-6	few	TGTGCCAGCAGCCAAGTACGGGACAGGGGGGGCTCCTATAATTCACCCCTCCACTTT	CASSQVRDRGGSYNSPLHF
-	TRBV27	TRBJ1-2	-	TGTGCCAGCAGTTTAAATCCAGGACAGCTTGATCTCTATGGCTACACCTTC	CASSLNPGQLDLYGYTF
TRBD2	TRBV6-6	TRBJ2-2	-	TGTGCCAGCATCGGGAGGAGGGATCCCGGGGAGCTGTTTTTT	CASIGRRDPGELFF
-	TRBV6-5	TRBJ2-1	-	TGTGCCAGCAGTCGAGCGGGTTCCTACAATGAGCAGTTCTTC	CASSRAGSYNEQFF
TRBD1	TRBV18	TRBJ1-1	-	TGTGCCAGCTCCCGCTCCGGGACAGGAAACACTGAAGCTTTCTTT	CASSRSGTGNTEAFF
TRBD2	TRBV5-4	TRBJ2-5	-	TGTGCCAGCAGCCAAGGGACTAGCGGCCCCCAAGAGACCCAGTACTTC	CASSQGTSGPQETQYF
TRBD1	TRBV5-1	TRBJ2-5	few	TGCGCCAGCAAACGGACAGGAGCCCAAGAGACCCAGTACTTC	CASKRTGAQETQYF
TRBD1	TRBV6-5	TRBJ2-7	-	TGTGCCAGCAGTACAGGGGGCCGATCATACGAGCAGTACTTC	CASSTGGRSYEQYF
-	TRBV6-1	TRBJ2-3	-	TGTGCCAGCAGTGACCGGGGGAGCACAGATACGCAGTATTTT	CASSDRGSTDTQYF
TRBD1	TRBV7-2	TRBJ2-4	few	TGTGCCAGCAGCCCTACCGTTACAGGGGGCGGACACATTCAGTACTTC	CASSPTVTGGGHIQYF
TRBD1	TRBV19	TRBJ2-3	-	TGTGCCAGTAGTCTTCGACAGGGGGCAGATACGCAGTATTTT	CASSLRQGADTQYF
TRBD1	TRBV15	TRBJ1-2	-	TGTGCCACCAGCCCACCAACAGGGGGGTATGGCTACACCTTC	CATSPPTGGYGYTF
-	TRBV30	TRBJ1-5	-	TGTGCCAATCAGCTAAAGGAGGGTCAGCCCCAGCATTTT	CANQLKEGQPQHF
-	TRBV20-1	TRBJ1-1	once	TGCAGTGCTAGTCCTATCTCCCGTGAAGCTTTCTTT	CSASPISREAFF
TRBD2	TRBV7-2	TRBJ2-1	-	TGTGCCAGCAGCTTAGGGGGGGGTGTGGGCAATGAGCAGTTCTTC	CASSLGGGVGNEQFF
TRBD2	TRBV18	TRBJ2-3	-	TGTGCCAGCTCACCCCAAGCGGGAGGGCCGGGAGATACGCAGTATTTT	CASSPQAGGPGDTQYF
-	TRBV5-1	TRBJ2-7	-	TGCGCCAGCAGATCCGACAGCGACGAGCAGTACTTC	CASRSDSDEQYF
TRBD2	TRBV18	TRBJ2-1	-	TGTGCCAGCTCACCACCGAGCGGGAGTCGGGAAAATGAGCAGTTCTTC	CASSPPSGSRENEQFF
-	TRBV6-5	TRBJ1-5	-	TGTGCCAGTGGACAGAATAGCAATCAGCCCCAGCATTTT	CASGQNSNQPQHF
TRBD2	TRBV25-1	TRBJ2-7	-	TGTGCCAGCAGTCCTGGGACTAGCAACATCCGGCAGTACTTC	CASSPGTSNIRQYF
-	TRBV27	TRBJ1-1	-	TGTGCCAGCAGTCCCGACGGGTTAGGAGCTGAAGCTTTCTTT	CASSPDGLGAEAFF
TRBD2	TRBV28	TRBJ2-1	-	TGTGCCAGCAGTTTAGGTTTCGCGGGACTAGCGGCAATTGAGCAGTTCTTC	CASSLGFAGLAAIEQFF
-	TRBV7-2	TRBJ1-4	once	TGTGCCAGCAGTCTGGACAGCCTAAATGAAAAACTGTTTTTT	CASSLDSLNEKLFF
TRBD2	TRBV5-1	TRBJ2-1	-	TGCGCCAGCAGCCACCGATCGTCTAGCGGGAGGGTATACAATGAGCAGTTCTTC	CASSHRSSSGRVYNEQFF
-	TRBV27	TRBJ2-7	-	TGTGCCAGCAGTTTAAGACATCCCGACTACGAGCAGTACTTC	CASSLRHPDYEQYF
-	TRBV13	TRBJ2-5	-	TGTGCCAGCAGCCCAGGGGCCAGGGCTGGTTGGACCCAGTACTTC	CASSPGARAGWTQYF
TRBD1	TRBV6-2/TRBV6-3	TRBJ1-1	few	TGTGCCAGCAGCCGACAGGCCGAGGGGGCCGAAGCTTTCTTT	CASSRQAEGAEAFF
TRBD1	TRBV7-7	TRBJ2-1	-	TGTGCCAGCAGCTTGGGACAGACCGACAATGAGCAGTTCTTC	CASSLGQTDNEQFF
TRBD2	TRBV5-4	TRBJ2-1	few	TGTGCCAGCAGCTTGGGGGGGGGTGTTGGCAATGAGCAGTTCTTC	CASSLGGGVGNEQFF
TRBD1	TRBV11-3	TRBJ2-1	-	TGTGCCAGCAGCGAAGTCGGACAGGCGTTGCAGTTCTTC	CASSEVGQALQFF
-	TRBV6-2/TRBV6-3	TRBJ1-1	-	TGTGCCAGCAGTTACTTGGCAGGGATCAACACTGAAGCTTTCTTT	CASSYLAGINTEAFF
TRBD2	TRBV7-9	TRBJ2-2	-	TGTGCCAGCAGCACCACTTTGGGGCGGGAGATCACCGGGGAGCTGTTTTTT	CASSTTLGREITGELFF
-	TRBV11-3	TRBJ2-4	-	TGTGCCAGCAGCTCAGTAGGATCTACAGGGTCTAAAAACATTCAGTACTTC	CASSSVGSTGSKNIQYF
TRBD2	TRBV3-1/TRBV3-2	TRBJ2-3	-	TGTGCCAGCAGCCAAGAGGTCGGGAGGGCCGGGACAGATACGCAGTATTTT	CASSQEVGRAGTDTQYF
TRBD1	TRBV28	TRBJ2-7	once	TGTGCCAGCAGTCCCTGGGACAGCCTCTCCTACGAGCAGTACTTC	CASSPWDSLSYEQYF
-	TRBV5-1	TRBJ2-5	-	TGCGCCAGCAGCTTGGCCCTGGAGACCCAGTACTTC	CASSLALETQYF
TRBD1	TRBV7-2	TRBJ1-1	-	TGTGCCAGCAGCGCAAAATTGGGACAGCCGAACACTGAAGCTTTCTTT	CASSAKLGQPNTEAFF